A single sample gave rise to the 17 T cell receptor beta chains below, sequenced in a study of cytomegalovirus exposure and HLA in healthy donors. Primers for the PCR totalled 60 Vbeta and 13 Jbeta. Here immunoSEQ multiplex PCR was the method, and the copy in TCRdb shows in-frame clones only, minus some. The sample lists about 130,000 clones; around 76% were seen once. The source material was PBMCs. The source of these receptors is a woman in her sixties in good health and CMV-seropositive.

The rearrangement links TRBV11-1 to TRBJ2-3; 12 bases match TRBD1. CDR3 size: 17 residues. Trimming cost V 0 bases and J 7 bases; bases outside gene matches: 8. Germline assignment: CDR1 SGHAT and CDR2 FQDESV (reference sequence). The CDR3 reads CASSLASGTGGAYTQYF. Here the CDR3 DNA reads TGTGCCAGCAGCTTAGCGTCCGGGACAGGGGGCGCTTATACGCAGTATTTT.

The chain recombines TRBV5-8 with TRBJ2-3; TRBD2 aligns across 11 bases. Germline loops: CDR1 SGHTS, CDR2 YDEGEE. This CDR3 region has 15 residues. Trimming at V came to 4 bases and at J to 0 bases, leaving 1 base not matched to a gene. As DNA, the CDR3 is TGTGCCAGCAGCCCTAGCGGGAGGAGCACAGATACGCAGTATTTT. It specifies CASSPSGRSTDTQYF.

The chain employs TRBV28 and TRBJ2-7, with D maybe TRBD1 (5 bases). With 11 bases removed from V and 3 bases from J, the gap between germline ends came to 20 bases. The CDR3 loop spans 14 amino acids. The germline V gene has CDR1 MDHEN and CDR2 SYDVKM. The CDR3 DNA sequence: TGTGCCTCCCGGGTGGGGCAGGTGGGCTACGAGCAGTACTTC. This gives the protein CASRVGQVGYEQYF.

The chain couples TRBV12-5 to TRBJ1-1, with 7 nucleotides matching TRBD1. Trimming took 6 bases from V and 1 from J; bases not matched to a gene: 2. The length of the CDR3 is 13 residues. CDR1 and CDR2 (germline): LGHNT, FRNRAP. CDR3 region: CASGQGGNTEAFF. CDR3 bases: TGTGCTAGTGGCCAGGGGGGGAACACTGAAGCTTTCTTT. The complete variable domain, with remaining parts taken from reference TRBV12-5 and TRBJ1-1, reads DARVTQTPRHKVTEMGQEVTMRCQPILGHNTVFWYRQTMMQGLELLAYFRNRAPLDDSGMPKDRFSAEMPDATLATLKIQPSEPRDSAVYFCASGQGGNTEAFFGQGTRLTVV.

The V gene is TRBV10-1, the J gene TRBJ2-5; 12 bases line up with TRBD2. The end of the DNA fits TRBJ2-7 better, so the J call may be wrong. The CDR3 is 17 amino acids. Germline lookup yields CDR1 WNHNN and CDR2 SYGVQD (reference sequence). CDR3 loop: CASSESTRLAGDYEQYF. The DNA for the CDR3 is TGCGCCAGCAGTGAGTCTACACGACTAGCGGGGGACTACGAGCAGTACTTC.

The chain uses TRBV2 and TRBJ1-5, with D possibly matching TRBD1 (5 bases). Trimming pared 1 base from V and 0 bases from J, leaving 16 bases between. This CDR3 comprises 18 residues. Germline values: CDR1 SNHLY, CDR2 FYNNEI. CDR3 sequence: CASSEVGWGGNSNQPQHF. CDR3 coding DNA: TGTGCCAGCAGTGAAGTGGGGTGGGGGGGGAATAGCAATCAGCCCCAGCATTTT.

The V call is TRBV5-4, the J call TRBJ1-2; 7 bases match TRBD1. CDR1 and CDR2 (germline): SGHNT, YYREEE (reference sequence). V shed 10 bases and J 4 bases; nucleotides not matched to a gene: 13. There are 14 residues in the CDR3. Written as DNA, the CDR3 is TGTGCCTGCGGTACGAAGACAGGGAGCTATGGCTACACCTTC. This encodes CACGTKTGSYGYTF.

This sequence joins TRBV7-9 and TRBJ2-5; 10 positions agree with TRBD1. CDR3 length equals 17 residues. Germline V gene lookup returns CDR1 SEHNR and CDR2 FQNEAQ (reference sequence). V was pared by 5 bases and J by 2 bases, with 11 bases of the junction left unmatched. Here the CDR3 DNA reads TGTGCCAGCAGCGACAGGACAGGGGGATTACCTCAAGAGACCCAGTACTTC. It translates to CASSDRTGGLPQETQYF.

The chain combines TRBV5-6 with TRBJ1-2, with D perhaps matching TRBD1 (6 bases). CDR1 and CDR2 from the germline V gene are SGHDT and YYEEEE. The V end was cut by 5 bases, the J end by 2 bases, with 16 bases between. CDR3 length: 15 residues. DNA for the CDR3: TGTGCCAGCAGGTCCACAGGGACGATCAACTATGGCTACACCTTC. This gives the protein CASRSTGTINYGYTF.

The J gene is TRBJ2-1, the V gene TRBV5-1; a possible D gene is TRBD1 (5 bases). Germline V CDR1 and CDR2: SGHRS, YFSETQ. The CDR3 has 14 amino acids. With 4 bases removed from V and 3 bases from J, the gap between germline ends came to 11 bases. The CDR3 reads CASSDGASYNEQFF. Here the CDR3 DNA reads TGCGCCAGCAGCGATGGGGCTAGCTACAATGAGCAGTTCTTC. Looking up the rest from reference TRBV5-1 and TRBJ2-1 gives the full variable domain: KAGVTQTPRYLIKTRGQQVTLSCSPISGHRSVSWYQQTPGQGLQFLFEYFSETQRNKGNFPGRFSGRQFSNSRSEMNVSTLELGDSALYLCASSDGASYNEQFFGPGTRLTVL.

This chain links TRBV5-6 with TRBJ2-7, with D tentatively TRBD2 (5 bases). The CDR3 has 15 residues. Trimming took off 3 bases at V and 7 bases at J, with 20 bases between the two ends. Germline V gene data show CDR1 as SGHDT and CDR2 as YYEEEE. The CDR3 DNA is TGTGCCAGCAGCTCCGGTGGACTCAGCCCACGGGAGCAGTACTTC. It translates to CASSSGGLSPREQYF.

This clone was picked up one time. The gene calls are TRBV7-2 and TRBJ2-7, with TRBD2 matching over 14 bases. The length of the CDR3 is 15 residues. V was clipped by 5 bases and J by 7 bases; unmatched bases: 7. CDR1 is SGHTA, CDR2 FQGNSA, per germline. As DNA, the CDR3 is TGTGCCAGCAGCACCGGGACTAGCGGGAGTTGGGAGCAGTACTTC. Translation: CASSTGTSGSWEQYF.

The chain has TRBV5-1 and TRBJ1-1; maybe TRBD1 (6 bases). The CDR3 covers 11 residues. The V gene lost 6 bases and the J gene lost 3 bases, with 6 bases spanning the gap. Germline V CDR1 and CDR2: SGHRS, YFSETQ. The CDR3 region has the DNA TGCGCCAGCAAGGGGGACACTGAAGCTTTCTTT. This codes for CASKGDTEAFF. Drawing the rest from reference TRBV5-1 and TRBJ1-1, the complete variable domain is KAGVTQTPRYLIKTRGQQVTLSCSPISGHRSVSWYQQTPGQGLQFLFEYFSETQRNKGNFPGRFSGRQFSNSRSEMNVSTLELGDSALYLCASKGDTEAFFGQGTRLTVV.

The rearrangement links TRBV27 to TRBJ1-2; the D gene is possibly TRBD1 (6 bases). V lost 2 bases to trimming and J lost 3 bases, with 10 bases between them. CDR1 MNHEY and CDR2 SMNVEV come from the germline V gene (reference sequence). This CDR3 is 14 amino acids long. CDR3 sequence (DNA): TGTGCCAGCAGTTTAGCACAGGGCCACTATGGCTACACCTTC. Its translation: CASSLAQGHYGYTF.

The J gene is TRBJ2-7, the V gene TRBV23-1; 8 bases align to TRBD1. TRBV23-1 is placed among ORFs of uncertain function. The CDR3 runs 14 residues. The J segment lost 6 bases and the V segment lost 1 base, leaving 5 bases of the junction unmatched. CDR3 protein: CASSQYRGTSEQYF. CDR3 in DNA: TGCGCCAGCAGTCAATACAGGGGGACATCCGAGCAGTACTTC.

In its sample, this clone was seen a few times. This chain links TRBV18 with TRBJ2-1, with TRBD1 matching over 10 bases. Germline CDR1 reads KGHSH; CDR2 reads LQKENI. The V and J ends lost 0 bases and 6 bases, in that order; junction bases with no gene match: 5. The CDR3 consists of 16 residues. In nucleotides, the CDR3 is TGTGCCAGCTCACCACCCGGGACAGGGGTAGGCAATGAGCAGTTCTTC. It encodes CASSPPGTGVGNEQFF.

CDR3 bases: TGTGCCAGCAGTTTGGGACTAGCGGGAGCAGATACGCAGTATTTT. Its protein product is CASSLGLAGADTQYF. The chain couples TRBV27 to TRBJ2-3; 14 bases match TRBD2. This CDR3 is 15 amino acids long. Germline CDR1 MNHEY, CDR2 SMNVEV (reference sequence). The ends lost 3 bases at V and 4 bases at J; junction bases unmatched: 0.